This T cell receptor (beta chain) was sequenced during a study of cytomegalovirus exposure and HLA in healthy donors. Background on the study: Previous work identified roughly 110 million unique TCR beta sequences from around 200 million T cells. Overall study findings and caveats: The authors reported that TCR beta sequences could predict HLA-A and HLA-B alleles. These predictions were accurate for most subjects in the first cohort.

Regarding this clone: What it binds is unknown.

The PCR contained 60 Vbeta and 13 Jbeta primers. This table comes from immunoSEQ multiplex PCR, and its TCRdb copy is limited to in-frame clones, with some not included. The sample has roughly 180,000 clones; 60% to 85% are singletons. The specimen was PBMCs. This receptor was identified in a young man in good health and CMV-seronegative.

The CDR3 nucleotides read TGTGCCAGCAGTTTGGACAGGGTTTTCGGCTACACCTTC. Its translation: CASSLDRVFGYTF. This chain uses TRBV27 with TRBJ1-2, with 8 bases lining up with TRBD1. Germline CDR1 is MNHEY and CDR2 is SMNVEV (reference sequence). Trimming removed 3 bases from V and 8 bases from J; junction bases left unmatched: 5. The CDR3 contains 13 residues.